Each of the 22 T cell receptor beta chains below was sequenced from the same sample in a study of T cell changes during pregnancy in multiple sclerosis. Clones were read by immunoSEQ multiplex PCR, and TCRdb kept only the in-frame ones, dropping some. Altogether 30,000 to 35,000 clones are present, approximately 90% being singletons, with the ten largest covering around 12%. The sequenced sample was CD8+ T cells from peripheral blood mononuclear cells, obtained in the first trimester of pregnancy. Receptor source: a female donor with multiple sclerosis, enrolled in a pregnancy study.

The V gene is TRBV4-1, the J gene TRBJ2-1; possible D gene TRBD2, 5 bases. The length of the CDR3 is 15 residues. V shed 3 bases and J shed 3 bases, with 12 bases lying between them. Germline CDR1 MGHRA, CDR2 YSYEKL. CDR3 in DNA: TGCGCCAGCAGCCAGATTAGCGCAAACTACAATGAGCAGTTCTTC. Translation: CASSQISANYNEQFF.

In DNA, the CDR3 is TGTGCCAGCAGCCCCAACAAAGGAGTCCACCAAGAGACCCAGTACTTC. Translating it yields CASSPNKGVHQETQYF. The chain carries TRBV7-9 and TRBJ2-5, with D unresolved. CDR3 size: 16 residues. In germline, CDR1 is SEHNR, CDR2 FQNEAQ (reference sequence). Trimming took off 5 bases at V and 0 bases at J, with 16 bases between the two ends. Using reference TRBV7-9 and TRBJ2-5 for the parts outside the CDR3, the full variable domain is DTGVSQNPRHKITKRGQNVTFRCDPISEHNRLYWYRQTLGQGPEFLTYFQNEAQLEKSRLLSDRFSAERPKGSFSTLEIQRTEQGDSAMYLCASSPNKGVHQETQYFGPGTRLLVL.

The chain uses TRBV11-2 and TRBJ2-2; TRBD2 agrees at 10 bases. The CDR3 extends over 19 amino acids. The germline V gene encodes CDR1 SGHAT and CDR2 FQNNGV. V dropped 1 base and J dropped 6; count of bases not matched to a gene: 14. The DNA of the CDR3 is TGTGCCAGCAGCTTAGTACCCCTCAGGCTAGCGGGAGCAGCCGGGGAGCTGTTTTTT. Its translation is CASSLVPLRLAGAAGELFF.

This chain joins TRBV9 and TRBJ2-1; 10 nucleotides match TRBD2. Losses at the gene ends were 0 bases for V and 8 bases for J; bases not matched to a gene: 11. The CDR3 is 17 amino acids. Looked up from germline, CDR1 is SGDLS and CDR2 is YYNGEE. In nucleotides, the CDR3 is TGTGCCAGCAGCGTAGATTGGCCTAGCGGGAGTTTTGATGAGCAGTTCTTC. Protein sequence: CASSVDWPSGSFDEQFF.

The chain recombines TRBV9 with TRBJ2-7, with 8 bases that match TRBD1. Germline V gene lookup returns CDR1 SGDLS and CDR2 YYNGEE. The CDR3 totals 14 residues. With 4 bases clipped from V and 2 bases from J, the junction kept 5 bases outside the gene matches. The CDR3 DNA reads TGTGCCAGCAGCCCAGGGGGCAGAACCTACGAGCAGTACTTC. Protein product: CASSPGGRTYEQYF. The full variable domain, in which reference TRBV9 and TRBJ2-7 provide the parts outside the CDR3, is DSGVTQTPKHLITATGQRVTLRCSPRSGDLSVYWYQQSLDQGLQFLIQYYNGEERAKGNILERFSAQQFPDLHSELNLSSLELGDSALYFCASSPGGRTYEQYFGPGTRLTVT.

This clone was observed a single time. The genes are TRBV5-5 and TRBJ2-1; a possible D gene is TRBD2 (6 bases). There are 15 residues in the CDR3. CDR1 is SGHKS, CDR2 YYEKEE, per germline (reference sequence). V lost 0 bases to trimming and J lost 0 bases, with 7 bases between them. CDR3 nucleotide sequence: TGTGCCAGCAGCTTGGCCGGGAGCTCCTACAATGAGCAGTTCTTC. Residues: CASSLAGSSYNEQFF.

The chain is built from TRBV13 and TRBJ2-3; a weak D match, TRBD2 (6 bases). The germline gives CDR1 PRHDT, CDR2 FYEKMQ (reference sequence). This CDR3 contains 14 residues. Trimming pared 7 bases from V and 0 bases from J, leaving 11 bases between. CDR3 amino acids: CASKRESSTDTQYF. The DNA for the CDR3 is TGTGCCAGCAAACGGGAGAGCAGCACAGATACGCAGTATTTT.

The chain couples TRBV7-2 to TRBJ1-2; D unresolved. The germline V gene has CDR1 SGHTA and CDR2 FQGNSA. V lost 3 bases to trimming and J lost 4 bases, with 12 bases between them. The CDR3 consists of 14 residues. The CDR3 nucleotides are TGTGCCAGCAGCTTGTACGGACGGGGCTATGGCTACACCTTC. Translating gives CASSLYGRGYGYTF.

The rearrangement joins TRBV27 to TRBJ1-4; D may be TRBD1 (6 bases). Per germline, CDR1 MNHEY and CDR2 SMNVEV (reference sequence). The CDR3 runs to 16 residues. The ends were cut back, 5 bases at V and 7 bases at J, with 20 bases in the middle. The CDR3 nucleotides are TGTGCCAGCAGTGTCGGAGCAGGGGTTGGAGGTGAAAAACTGTTTTTT. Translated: CASSVGAGVGGEKLFF. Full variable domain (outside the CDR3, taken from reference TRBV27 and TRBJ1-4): EAQVTQNPRYLITVTGKKLTVTCSQNMNHEYMSWYRQDPGLGLRQIYYSMNVEVTDKGDVPEGYKVSRKEKRNFPLILESPSPNQTSLYFCASSVGAGVGGEKLFFGSGTQLSVL.

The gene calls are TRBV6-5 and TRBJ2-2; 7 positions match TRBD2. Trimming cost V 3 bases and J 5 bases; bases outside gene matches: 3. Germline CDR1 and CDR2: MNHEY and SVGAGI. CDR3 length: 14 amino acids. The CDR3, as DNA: TGTGCCAGCAGTTATCACGGGGGGACCGGGGAGCTGTTTTTT. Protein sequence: CASSYHGGTGELFF.

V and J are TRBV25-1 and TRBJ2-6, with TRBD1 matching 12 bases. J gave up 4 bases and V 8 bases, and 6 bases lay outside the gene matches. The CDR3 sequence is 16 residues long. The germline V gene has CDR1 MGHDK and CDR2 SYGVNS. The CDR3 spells CASGGQGALGANVLTF. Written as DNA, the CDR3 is TGTGCCAGCGGGGGACAGGGGGCGCTGGGGGCCAACGTCCTGACTTTC.

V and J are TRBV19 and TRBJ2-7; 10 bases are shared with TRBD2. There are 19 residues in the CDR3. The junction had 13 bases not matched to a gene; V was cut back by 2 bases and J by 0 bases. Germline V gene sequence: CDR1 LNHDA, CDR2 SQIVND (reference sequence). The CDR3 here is CASSILSLVRTSGSYEQYF. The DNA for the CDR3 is TGTGCCAGTAGTATATTAAGTTTGGTTCGGACTAGCGGCTCCTACGAGCAGTACTTC.

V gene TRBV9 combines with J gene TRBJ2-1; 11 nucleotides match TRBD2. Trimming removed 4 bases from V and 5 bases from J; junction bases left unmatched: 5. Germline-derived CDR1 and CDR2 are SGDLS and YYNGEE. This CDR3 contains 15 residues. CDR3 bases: TGTGCCAGCAGCTCATTAGCGGGAGGGGACAATGAGCAGTTCTTC. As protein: CASSSLAGGDNEQFF.

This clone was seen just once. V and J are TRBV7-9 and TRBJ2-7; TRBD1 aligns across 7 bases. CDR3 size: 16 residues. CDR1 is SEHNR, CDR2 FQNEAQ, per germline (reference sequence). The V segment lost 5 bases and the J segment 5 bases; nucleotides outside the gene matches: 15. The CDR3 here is CASSPPTGPLRNEQYF. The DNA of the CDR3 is TGTGCCAGCAGCCCGCCGACAGGGCCACTGAGAAACGAGCAGTACTTC.

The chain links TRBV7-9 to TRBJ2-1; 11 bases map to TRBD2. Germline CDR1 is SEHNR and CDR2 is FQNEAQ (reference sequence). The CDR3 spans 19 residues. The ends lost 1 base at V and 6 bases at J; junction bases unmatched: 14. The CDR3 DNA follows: TGTGCCAGCAGCTTAGTCGGTACTACTAGCGGGAGAATCCGCAATGAGCAGTTCTTC. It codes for CASSLVGTTSGRIRNEQFF.

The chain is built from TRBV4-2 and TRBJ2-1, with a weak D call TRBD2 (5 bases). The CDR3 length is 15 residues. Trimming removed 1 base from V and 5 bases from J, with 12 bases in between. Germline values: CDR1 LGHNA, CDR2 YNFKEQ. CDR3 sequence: CASSQAWTEDNEQFF. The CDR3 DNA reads TGTGCCAGCAGCCAAGCGTGGACTGAGGACAATGAGCAGTTCTTC.

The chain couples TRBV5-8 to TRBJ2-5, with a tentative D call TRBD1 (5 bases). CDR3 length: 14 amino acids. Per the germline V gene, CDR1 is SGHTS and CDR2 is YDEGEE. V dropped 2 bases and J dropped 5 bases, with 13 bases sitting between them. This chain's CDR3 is CASSFFAGSETQYF. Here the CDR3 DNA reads TGTGCCAGCAGCTTTTTCGCAGGGTCGGAGACCCAGTACTTC.

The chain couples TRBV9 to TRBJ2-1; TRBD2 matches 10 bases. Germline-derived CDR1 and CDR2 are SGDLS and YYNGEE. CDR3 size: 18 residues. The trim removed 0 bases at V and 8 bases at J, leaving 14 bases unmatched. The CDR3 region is CASSVASASGSLGDEQFF. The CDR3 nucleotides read TGTGCCAGCAGCGTAGCTTCAGCTAGCGGGAGTCTTGGGGATGAGCAGTTCTTC.

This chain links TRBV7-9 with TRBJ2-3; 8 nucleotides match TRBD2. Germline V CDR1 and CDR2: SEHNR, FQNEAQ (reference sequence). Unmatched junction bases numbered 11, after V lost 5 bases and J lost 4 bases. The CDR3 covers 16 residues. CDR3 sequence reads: CASSPPAGDEADTQYF. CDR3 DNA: TGTGCCAGCAGCCCTCCAGCGGGAGATGAGGCAGATACGCAGTATTTT.

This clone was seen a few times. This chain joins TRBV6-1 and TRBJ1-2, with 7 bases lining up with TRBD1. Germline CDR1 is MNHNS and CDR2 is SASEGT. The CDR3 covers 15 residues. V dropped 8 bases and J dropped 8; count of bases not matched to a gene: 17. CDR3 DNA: TGTGCCAGCTCCCCCGGGACAGAAGGAGTTGGGGGCTACACCTTC. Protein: CASSPGTEGVGGYTF.

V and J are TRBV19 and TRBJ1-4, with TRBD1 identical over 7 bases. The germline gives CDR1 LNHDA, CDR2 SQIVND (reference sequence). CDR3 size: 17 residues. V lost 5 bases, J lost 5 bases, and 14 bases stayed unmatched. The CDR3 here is CASSLPPPGQRNEKLFF. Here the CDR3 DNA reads TGTGCCAGTAGTCTACCCCCGCCGGGACAGAGAAATGAAAAACTGTTTTTT.

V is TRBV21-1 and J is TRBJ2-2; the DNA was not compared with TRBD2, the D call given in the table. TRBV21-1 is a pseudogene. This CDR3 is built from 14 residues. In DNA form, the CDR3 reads TGTGCCAGCCCTTGGGCTAGCGGCCCCGGGGAGCTGTTTTTT. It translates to CASPWASGPGELFF.